Listed here are 16 T cell receptor beta chains from one sample, sequenced in a study of breast tumors, draining lymph nodes, adjacent tissues. TCRdb reprocessed the multiplex PCR reads with MiXCR, giving one entry per CDR3 protein. The sample has about 13,000 distinct CDR3 sequences; about 46% are singletons. Input material: tumor-adjacent breast tissue. These receptors all come from a female donor with breast cancer. Some clones in this sample may be carry-over from other donors' samples.

Worth noting for this clonotype: Its ends do not fully match the called genes, so a read error is possible. The V gene is TRBV7-2, the J gene TRBJ2-1; perhaps TRBD2 as D (6 bases). The length of the CDR3 is 16 residues. Germline V gene sequence: CDR1 SGHTA, CDR2 FQGNSA. This CDR3 reads CASSFIGKAGYNEQFF. The CDR3 DNA sequence: TGTGCCAGCAGCTTTATAGGCAAAGCGGGCTACAACGAGCAGTTCTTC.

The chain recombines TRBV7-2 with TRBJ1-3, with D uncertain. The V and J ends lost 0 bases and 4 bases respectively, with 7 bases between them. The CDR3 contains 14 residues. CDR1 is SGHTA and CDR2 is FQGNSA in the germline V gene. CDR3 region: CASSLAGPGNTIYF. The DNA of the CDR3 is TGTGCCAGCAGCTTAGCAGGCCCCGGAAACACCATATATTTT.

DNA of the CDR3: TGCGCCAGCAGCCAAGATCAGGACAGGGCTTTCGAGACCCAGTACTTC. Translated: CASSQDQDRAFETQYF. The gene calls are TRBV4-3 and TRBJ2-5; 8 positions agree with TRBD1. Trimming at V came to 0 bases and at J to 5 bases, leaving 8 bases not matched to a gene. The CDR3 extends over 16 amino acids. Germline V gene sequence: CDR1 LGHNA, CDR2 YSLEER.

This clonotype has more than one count but fewer than ten. The V and J genes are TRBV12-3 or TRBV12-4 and TRBJ2-7, with a possible D match to TRBD2 (5 bases). V dropped 3 bases and J dropped 3 bases, with 9 bases sitting between them. This CDR3 is built from 13 residues. CDR3 in DNA: TGTGCCAGCAGTTTTACTGGACTCTACGAGCAGTACGTC. This codes for CASSFTGLYEQYV.

This clonotype was detected a few times. V usage is TRBV9 and J usage is TRBJ1-1; D is ambiguous. The CDR3 totals 15 residues. CDR1 and CDR2 from the germline V gene are SGDLS and YYNGEE. Trimming removed 3 bases at V and 1 base at J, with 13 bases between. Here the CDR3 DNA reads TGTGCCAGCAGCGCGCGAGAGGGAACGAACACTGAAGCTTTCTTT. Amino acid sequence: CASSAREGTNTEAFF.

The chain recombines TRBV7-8 with TRBJ2-1; TRBD2 aligns across 11 bases. The length of the CDR3 is 13 residues. CDR1 and CDR2 (germline): SGHVS, FQNEAQ. V shed 9 bases and J 9 bases; nucleotides not matched to a gene: 7. The CDR3 sequence is CASSTSGTREQFF. CDR3 bases: TGTGCCAGTTCGACTAGCGGGACCCGTGAGCAGTTCTTC.

The rearrangement joins TRBV29-1 to TRBJ2-1, with a weak D call TRBD2 (5 bases). The ends were cut back, 5 bases at V and 6 bases at J, with 17 bases in the middle. Germline values: CDR1 SQVTM, CDR2 ANQGSEA. This CDR3 contains 14 residues. This CDR3 reads CSVRVDWRINEQFF. The CDR3 DNA is TGCAGCGTTAGAGTGGACTGGCGAATCAATGAGCAGTTCTTC.

Points on this clonotype: No DNA is shown, since the ends of the CDR3 on it are uncertain; the CDR3 is the one TCRdb lists. The chain uses TRBV5-6 and TRBJ1-5. Per germline, CDR1 SGHDT and CDR2 YYEEEE. 20 amino acids form the CDR3, both terminal residues included. CDR3: CASRKGTTDTQYFGPGTRHF.

The chain uses TRBV7-8 and TRBJ2-1; tentative D call: TRBD2 (7 bases). The V gene's germline CDR1 is SGHVS and CDR2 FQNEAQ. V was shortened by 1 base and J by 10 bases, with 11 bases between the two germline ends. The CDR3 has 13 amino acids. The CDR3 sequence is CASSLGGGREQFF. CDR3 coding DNA: TGTGCCAGCAGCTTAGGGGGGGGGCGGGAGCAGTTCTTC.

The chain is built from TRBV15 and TRBJ2-7; D remains ambiguous. V was pared by 0 bases and J by 1 base, with 13 bases between. The CDR3 sequence is 16 residues long. Germline loops: CDR1 LNHNV, CDR2 YYDKDF (reference sequence). This CDR3 reads CATSRDLGVSSYEQYV. The CDR3 nucleotides are TGTGCCACCAGCAGAGATTTGGGCGTCTCGTCCTACGAGCAGTACGTC.

Points on this clonotype: No conserved phenylalanine or tryptophan ends this CDR3, so it is likely a read error. The chain has TRBV4-2 and TRBJ1-4; a possible D gene is TRBD1 (5 bases). Trimming removed 4 bases at V and 7 bases at J, with 16 bases between. This CDR3 is 15 amino acids long. Per the germline V gene, CDR1 is LGHNA and CDR2 is YNFKEQ. This chain's CDR3 is CASSPGTAFTEKLFL. Written as DNA, the CDR3 is TGTGCCAGCAGCCCTGGGACGGCTTTTACTGAAAAACTGTTTCTT.

Many counts were recorded for this clonotype. The rearrangement joins TRBV2 to TRBJ1-3; D remains ambiguous. Per germline, CDR1 SNHLY and CDR2 FYNNEI. Trimming stripped 2 bases from V and 0 bases from J, with 8 bases between. The CDR3 contains 15 residues. CDR3 nucleotide sequence: TGTGCCAGCAGTGAATGGCGGGCCTCTGGAAACACCATATATTTT. Amino acids: CASSEWRASGNTIYF.

This clonotype was observed a single time. This chain uses TRBV4-1 with TRBJ2-7; TRBD1 matches at 9 bases. The ends lost 4 bases at V and 6 bases at J; junction bases unmatched: 4. The CDR3 is 13 amino acids. Germline-derived CDR1 and CDR2 are MGHRA and YSYEKL. The CDR3 region is CASSPGQGGEQYF. CDR3 bases: TGCGCCAGCAGCCCGGGACAGGGCGGCGAGCAGTACTTC.

This clonotype was recorded at least ten times. A read error may be the cause here, since a much bigger clone is one base away. The V call is TRBV6-2 or TRBV6-3, the J call TRBJ1-3; D ambiguous. Germline CDR1 MNHEY, CDR2 SVGEGT. The CDR3 sequence is 15 residues long. CDR3 sequence reads: CASSHSKGSGNTIYF. CDR3 DNA sequence: TGTGCCAGCAGTCACTCGAAGGGATCCGGAAACACCATATATTTT.

This clonotype counts as medium-sized. This chain connects TRBV9 to TRBJ2-3, with D perhaps TRBD1 (6 bases). V was cut by 0 bases and J by 4 bases, with 9 bases left in between. The CDR3 runs 14 residues. In germline, CDR1 is SGDLS, CDR2 YYNGEE. CDR3: CASSVEDSADTQYF. The CDR3 DNA is TGTGCCAGCAGCGTAGAGGACAGTGCAGATACGCAGTATTTT.

This clonotype was observed many times. This chain uses TRBV28 with TRBJ2-3; a weak D match, TRBD2 (5 bases). This CDR3 has 14 residues. Germline CDR1 MDHEN, CDR2 SYDVKM. Trimming removed 7 bases at V and 3 bases at J, with 14 bases between. Here the CDR3 DNA reads TGTGCCAGCAAACGGGATGGGTTGACAGATACGCAGTATTTT. Its translation is CASKRDGLTDTQYF. Filled out from reference TRBV28 and TRBJ2-3, the complete variable domain reads DVKVTQSSRYLVKRTGEKVFLECVQDMDHENMFWYRQDPGLGLRLIYFSYDVKMKEKGDIPEGYSVSREKKERFSLILESASTNQTSMYLCASKRDGLTDTQYFGPGTRLTVL.